A selection of T cell receptor beta chains follows, all from one sample in a study of shared clonotypes between healthy human individuals. TCRdb's table, derived via immunoSEQ multiplex PCR, lists solely in-frame clones and lacks some. Counted here are about 1 million clones, 65% to 75% occurring once; the ten biggest clones make up roughly 1.5%. Sequenced: memory CD4+ T cells sorted from blood. The receptors derive from a man younger than 30 in good health. Each CDR3 is given without its conserved first and last residue.

>TRBJ2-7|TRBV6-6
ASSYGGGAYEQY
>TRBJ2-5|TRBV7-9
ASNLGLTGPETQY
>TRBJ1-2|TRBV30
AWSPTDIFGYT
>TRBJ1-1|TRBV19
ASSIGRKNTEAF
>TRBJ2-2|TRBV30
AWSGEGELF
>TRBJ2-1|TRBV10-3
AISERWSYNEQF
>TRBJ1-1|TRBV27
ASSRRGGTEAF
>TRBJ2-7|TRBV5-1
ASSRGQGGDEQY
>TRBJ2-3|TRBV11-2
ASSRGTGVISTDTQY
>TRBJ1-3|TRBV28
ASSSPPGQAGGNTIY
>TRBJ1-1|TRBV5-1
ASSSGTGNTEAF
>TRBJ2-3|TRBV7-2
ASTAGGYNTDTQY
>TRBJ2-2|TRBV30
AWSRRGPLKAGELF
>TRBJ2-7|TRBV5-1
ASSPGLAGRYEQY
>TRBJ2-3|TRBV11-1
ASSLLAGGTGDTQY
>TRBJ2-7|TRBV18
ASSEGARVYEQY
>TRBJ1-2|TRBV5-1
ASSLGTGRDGYT
>TRBJ2-7|TRBV7-2
ASSAPGQGANEQY
>TRBJ1-1|TRBV19
ASAGVEAF
>TRBJ2-7|TRBV10-3
AISDSSGNLYEQY
>TRBJ2-2|TRBV4-1
ASSPLTGSTGELF
>TRBJ1-3|TRBV10-3
AIRKGQQGTIY
>TRBJ1-2|TRBV25-1
ASSEFGPANYGYT
>TRBJ1-2|TRBV11-2
ASGGRAYGYT
>TRBJ2-7|TRBV5-6
ASRETGSGYEQY
>TRBJ2-4|TRBV4-1
ASSQDWGLAKNIQY
>TRBJ1-2|TRBV19
ASSSAGTGDWGYT
>TRBJ1-6|TRBV16
ASSPIRYSPLH
>TRBJ2-5|TRBV4-3
ASSQVGGTQY
>TRBJ1-2|TRBV11-2
ASSLRALYGYT
>TRBJ1-1|TRBV6-6
ASRPTGGTEAF
>TRBJ2-6|TRBV7-2
ASSLKETGANVLT
>TRBJ1-2|TRBV15
ATSRDLPQSSRGYT
>TRBJ1-4|TRBV10-3
AISESTGGGEKLF
>TRBJ1-6|TRBV7-8
ATRSSYNSPLH
>TRBJ2-5|TRBV18
ASSPGGSAWETQY
>TRBJ1-6|TRBV15
ATSWGQGTSPLH
>TRBJ1-1|TRBV19
ASSPSQNTEAF
>TRBJ1-2|TRBV5-6
ASSLEEGARSHGYT
>TRBJ1-1|TRBV6-5
ASGRGLTEAF
>TRBJ1-1|TRBV7-9
ASSFGQGEGEAF
>TRBJ1-1|TRBV6-1
ASSDPFTGLTEAF
>TRBJ2-7|TRBV5-1
ASSKQGSYEQY
>TRBJ1-6|TRBV6-5
ASSPTDWNSPLH
>TRBJ2-7|TRBV14
ASSPLITGSSYEQY
>TRBJ2-2|TRBV11-3
ASSLGLYNTGELF
>TRBJ2-5|TRBV25-1
ASSKGQGFRETQY
>TRBJ2-7|TRBV10-3
AITGAGREQY
>TRBJ1-4|TRBV6-1
ASRRPGIPEKLF
>TRBJ2-7|TRBV27
ASSSYLPGDRSSYEQY
>TRBJ2-6|TRBV6-5
ASSPGFGANVLT
>TRBJ1-5|TRBV5-1
ASSWDSPDQPQH